This T cell receptor beta chain was sequenced for a study of T cell repertoires in cytomegalovirus infection. In the study overall: Public TCR beta signatures were indicative of both CMV infection and a matching HLA type.

Findings of the study overall: Summed public TCR beta family frequency identified CMV carriers bearing the relevant HLA. It was HLA-C-restricted CMV-specific TCR beta clonotypes that dominated the response ex vivo.

TCRdb used MiXCR to reprocess the reads, holding one entry per CDR3 protein. The sample comprises tens of thousands of distinct CDR3 sequences, just under 4% of which are singletons, and around a fifth rests with the top ten. With regard to this clonotype: Its matching antigen is unknown.

The sequencing sample was made of PBMCs. The receptor was isolated from a human donor in good health (CMV status not recorded). Some clones in this sample may be carry-over from other donors' samples.

CDR3 amino acids: CSVRDGTEAFF. The CDR3 DNA follows: TGCAGCGTTCGGGACGGGACTGAAGCTTTCTTT. The chain has TRBV29-1 and TRBJ1-1; perhaps TRBD1 as D (5 bases). The CDR3 totals 11 residues. Trimming took off 5 bases at V and 5 bases at J, with 9 bases between the two ends. The germline CDR1 and CDR2 sequences are SQVTM and ANQGSEA. The variable domain in full, with the rest retrieved from reference TRBV29-1 and TRBJ1-1, is SAVISQKPSRDICQRGTSLTIQCQVDSQVTMMFWYRQQPGQSLTLIATANQGSEATYESGFVIDKFPISRPNLTFSTLTVSNMSPEDSSIYLCSVRDGTEAFFGQGTRLTVV.